This entry lists 23 T cell receptor beta chains sequenced from one sample in a study of metastatic and nonmetastatic thyroid tumors. Thyroid surgery was preceded by no treatment in any patient. MiXCR re-clonotyped the PCR reads for TCRdb. The table has approximately 30,000 clones, 16% seen once. The sequenced material came from blood. Every receptor here comes from a female donor with papillary thyroid cancer or a benign thyroid nodule (not recorded which). Some clones in this sample may be carry-over from other donors' samples.

This clone has only a few counts. Possible read error: a much larger clone is one base away. The chain recombines TRBV29-1 with TRBJ2-5, with TRBD2 identical over 13 bases. There are 15 residues in the CDR3. CDR1 is SQVTM, CDR2 ANQGSEA, per germline. CDR3 protein: CSLELAGGPGETQYF. In nucleotides, the CDR3 is TGCAGCCTTGAACTAGCGGGAGGGCCGGGGGAGACCCAGTACTTC.

This clone has at least ten counts. The CDR3 protein is CSVPGVQHNEQFF. For the CDR3, the DNA is TGCAGCGTCCCAGGGGTTCAACACAATGAGCAGTTCTTC. The J gene is TRBJ2-1, the V gene TRBV29-1, with D possibly TRBD1 on 6 matching bases. This CDR3 contains 13 residues. V lost 6 bases, J lost 5 bases, and 14 bases lay in between. Germline CDR1 SQVTM, CDR2 ANQGSEA.

In this sample, this clone turned up a few times. The CDR3 protein is CASSQERTVYNEQFF. CDR3 bases: TGTGCCAGCAGCCAAGAGAGGACAGTATACAATGAGCAGTTCTTC. The chain employs TRBV14 and TRBJ2-1, with TRBD1 as a possible D gene (6 bases). CDR3 length: 15 residues. The ends were cut back, 0 bases at V and 4 bases at J, with 10 bases in the middle. Germline CDR1 SGHDN, CDR2 FVKESK. The complete variable domain, with remaining parts taken from reference TRBV14 and TRBJ2-1, reads EAGVTQFPSHSVIEKGQTVTLRCDPISGHDNLYWYRRVMGKEIKFLLHFVKESKQDESGMPNNRFLAERTGGTYSTLKVQPAELEDSGVYFCASSQERTVYNEQFFGPGTRLTVL.

In this sample, this clone turned up many times. The chain recombines TRBV11-3 with TRBJ2-1; maybe TRBD2 (5 bases). Germline CDR1 and CDR2: SGHNT and YENEEA. There are 14 residues in the CDR3. V lost 2 bases, J lost 7 bases, and 12 bases lay in between. This CDR3 is CASSLTTSGNEQFF. For the CDR3, the DNA is TGTGCCAGCAGCTTAACTACCTCGGGGAATGAGCAGTTCTTC.

This clone was recorded at least ten times. This chain's CDR3 is CAGKRASGGAPTDTQYF. Here the CDR3 DNA reads TGTGCCGGTAAAAGGGCTAGCGGGGGGGCCCCCACAGATACGCAGTATTTT. The chain joins TRBV19 to TRBJ2-3; 12 nucleotides line up with TRBD2. Germline V gives CDR1 LNHDA, CDR2 SQIVND (reference sequence). The CDR3 consists of 17 residues. V was pared by 11 bases and J by 2 bases, with 14 bases of the junction left unmatched.

This clone was counted once. An end of the junction does not agree with germline; a read error may underlie this. The J gene is TRBJ1-2, the V gene TRBV5-6, with D maybe TRBD1 (5 bases). This CDR3 contains 15 residues. Germline CDR1 SGHDT, CDR2 YYEEEE. The CDR3 loop is CASSLPLAGRFCYTF. DNA for the CDR3: TGTGCCAGTAGCTTGCCACTGGCAGGGAGGTTTTGCTACACCTTC.

This clone was seen at least ten times. V is TRBV3-1 and J is TRBJ1-1; D is ambiguous. CDR3 length: 13 residues. The V gene's germline CDR1 is LGHDT and CDR2 YNNKEL (reference sequence). V lost 2 bases and J 6 bases, leaving 10 bases between the germline ends. The CDR3 bases are TGTGCCAGCAGCCAACACAGTTTTTCTGAAGCTTTCTTT. It yields the protein CASSQHSFSEAFF.

Ten or more counts support this clone. The CDR3 nucleotides are TGCAGTGCTGAAATGCGGACAGGCGAGCAGTACTTC. Translated, it gives CSAEMRTGEQYF. The V call is TRBV20-1, the J call TRBJ2-7, with 7 positions matching TRBD1. J was trimmed by 6 bases and V by 5 bases; bases with no gene match: 7. CDR3 size: 12 residues. The germline gives CDR1 DFQATT, CDR2 SNEGSKA (reference sequence).

On this clone itself: A read error is possible here, since a much larger clone lies one base away. Within the sample, other DNA sequences also encode this same CDR3. This chain connects TRBV27 to TRBJ1-4; D is uncertain. CDR1 and CDR2 from the germline V gene are MNHEY and SMNVEV (reference sequence). The CDR3 is made up of 14 amino acids. V was shortened by 8 bases and J by 0 bases, with 10 bases between the two germline ends. The CDR3 spells CASSPDTTNEKLFF. CDR3 nucleotide sequence: TGTGCCAGCTCCCCAGATACAACTAATGAAAAACTGTTTTTT.

The table lists this clone with many counts. This chain uses TRBV20-1 with TRBJ2-3, with D possibly TRBD2 on 6 matching bases. Trimming pared 5 bases from V and 5 bases from J, leaving 20 bases between. Germline CDR1 is DFQATT and CDR2 is SNEGSKA (reference sequence). This CDR3 comprises 15 residues. Here the CDR3 DNA reads TGCAGTGCTGAAGATAGTACCCGGGGGAGAGATACGCAGTATTTT. Protein sequence: CSAEDSTRGRDTQYF.

This clone counts as medium-sized. The chain recombines TRBV12-3 or TRBV12-4 with TRBJ2-7; 8 nucleotides line up with TRBD1. Losses at the gene ends were 6 bases for V and 2 bases for J; bases not matched to a gene: 9. The CDR3 runs 15 residues. CDR3 region: CASRATGGPPYEQYF. DNA for the CDR3: TGTGCCAGCAGAGCTACAGGGGGTCCTCCCTACGAGCAGTACTTC.

This chain uses TRBV12-5 with TRBJ2-2, with 7 bases identical to TRBD1. CDR3 length equals 18 residues. Trimming took 6 bases from V and 0 from J; bases not matched to a gene: 13. Germline assignment: CDR1 LGHNT and CDR2 FRNRAP. CDR3: CASGDFLWTGPNTGELFF. In DNA, the CDR3 is TGTGCTAGTGGCGACTTCCTGTGGACAGGCCCGAACACCGGGGAGCTGTTTTTT.

This clone was picked up a small number of times. V gene TRBV5-1 combines with J gene TRBJ2-3; D gene uncertain. Trimming pared 2 bases from V and 2 bases from J, leaving 6 bases between. Germline CDR1 is SGHRS and CDR2 is YFSETQ. This CDR3 has 13 residues. The CDR3 DNA reads TGCGCCAGCAGCTTACAGATCACAGATACGCAGTATTTT. It translates to CASSLQITDTQYF. The complete variable domain, with remaining parts taken from reference TRBV5-1 and TRBJ2-3, reads KAGVTQTPRYLIKTRGQQVTLSCSPISGHRSVSWYQQTPGQGLQFLFEYFSETQRNKGNFPGRFSGRQFSNSRSEMNVSTLELGDSALYLCASSLQITDTQYFGPGTRLTVL.

This sequence joins TRBV5-6 and TRBJ1-1, with D perhaps TRBD1 (5 bases). Germline V lookup: CDR1 SGHDT, CDR2 YYEEEE. Trimming shortened V by 4 bases and J by 1 base, and 8 bases separated the two germline ends. The CDR3 extends over 13 amino acids. The CDR3 DNA reads as TGTGCCAGCAGCCGGACAACGAACACTGAAGCTTTCTTT. Translation: CASSRTTNTEAFF.

The table lists this clone with a few counts. The sample contains more than one DNA sequence encoding this CDR3. This rearrangement joins TRBV7-8 to TRBJ2-1; no definite D call. The CDR3 is made up of 14 amino acids. The germline V gene has CDR1 SGHVS and CDR2 FQNEAQ. Between the trimmed V and J ends, which lost 5 bases and 10 bases, there was a span of 18 bases. The CDR3, as DNA: TGTGCCAGCAGCACCCGACATGGCGCCGAAGAGCAGTTCTTC. Its translation is CASSTRHGAEEQFF.

This clone was detected many times. DNA of the CDR3: TGCGCCAGCAGCCGGGACAACTACGAGCAGTACTTC. It specifies CASSRDNYEQYF. The chain uses TRBV5-1 and TRBJ2-7, with a possible D match to TRBD1 (6 bases). Trimming stripped 4 bases from V and 3 bases from J, with 8 bases between. CDR1 and CDR2 from the germline V gene are SGHRS and YFSETQ. This CDR3 has 12 residues.

Ten or more counts support this clone. V usage is TRBV5-1 and J usage is TRBJ2-3; 7 nucleotides agree with TRBD1. Germline V gene data show CDR1 as SGHRS and CDR2 as YFSETQ. The CDR3 covers 13 residues. V lost 7 bases, J lost 4 bases, and 6 bases stayed unmatched. The CDR3 sequence is CASRQGDADTQYF. The CDR3 region has the DNA TGCGCCAGCCGGCAGGGGGACGCAGATACGCAGTATTTT.

This clone has a count of ten or more. Being one base from a much bigger clone, this may be a read error. The V gene is TRBV28, the J gene TRBJ1-3; D is perhaps TRBD1 (5 bases). The CDR3 contains 16 residues. Germline V gene lookup returns CDR1 MDHEN and CDR2 SYDVKM. The DNA for the CDR3 is TGTACCAGCGCCCCCGGGGGGTTAGTCTCTGGAAACACCATATATTTT. The encoded protein is CTSAPGGLVSGNTIYF.

The V and J genes are TRBV20-1 and TRBJ1-3, with D tentatively TRBD1 (5 bases). Germline loops: CDR1 DFQATT, CDR2 SNEGSKA (reference sequence). Trimming left V 6 bases short and J 3 bases short, with 12 bases between. This CDR3 is 13 amino acids long. The CDR3 region has the DNA TGCAGTGCCCTGTGGGGCATTGGAAACACCATATATTTT. Translation: CSALWGIGNTIYF.

This chain's CDR3 is CASNPPDPSSPYEQYF. For the CDR3, the DNA is TGTGCCAGCAATCCCCCAGACCCAAGCTCCCCATACGAGCAGTACTTC. The chain carries TRBV6-2 or TRBV6-3 and TRBJ2-7; D gene ambiguous. Trimming cost V 7 bases and J 4 bases, with 23 bases left between them. The CDR3 length is 16 residues. From germline, CDR1 is MNHEY and CDR2 SVGEGT.

In its sample, this clone was seen many times. The CDR3 protein is CASKLTPGGDTQYF. The CDR3 DNA sequence: TGTGCCAGCAAACTAACCCCAGGGGGGGATACGCAGTATTTT. The chain employs TRBV2 and TRBJ2-3; a weak D match, TRBD1 (7 bases). V was shortened by 7 bases and J by 6 bases, with 17 bases between the two germline ends. The CDR3 runs to 14 residues. The germline CDR1 and CDR2 sequences are SNHLY and FYNNEI. Full variable domain (missing parts from reference TRBV2 and TRBJ2-3): EPEVTQTPSHQVTQMGQEVILRCVPISNHLYFYWYRQILGQKVEFLVSFYNNEISEKSEIFDDQFSVERPDGSNFTLKIRSTKLEDSAMYFCASKLTPGGDTQYFGPGTRLTVL.

As regards this clone: A much larger clonotype is one base distant, so this may be a read error. Other DNA sequences from this sample encode an identical CDR3 as well. The chain employs TRBV5-1 and TRBJ1-2; D is unclear. CDR3 size: 14 residues. CDR1 is SGHRS, CDR2 YFSETQ, per germline. V lost 5 bases and J 2 bases, leaving 13 bases between the germline ends. CDR3 protein: CASSPAERNYGYTF. For the CDR3, the DNA is TGCGCCAGCAGTCCGGCCGAGAGAAACTATGGCTACACCTTC.

This clone was detected many times. The chain recombines TRBV10-1 with TRBJ2-1; the match to TRBD2 covers 8 bases. From germline, CDR1 is WNHNN and CDR2 SYGVQD (reference sequence). CDR3 size: 12 residues. Trimming took 7 bases from V and 16 from J; bases not matched to a gene: 12. The CDR3 DNA reads as TGCGCCAGCATTCCCCAAGCGGGGGAAGGATTCTTC. Translated, it gives CASIPQAGEGFF.